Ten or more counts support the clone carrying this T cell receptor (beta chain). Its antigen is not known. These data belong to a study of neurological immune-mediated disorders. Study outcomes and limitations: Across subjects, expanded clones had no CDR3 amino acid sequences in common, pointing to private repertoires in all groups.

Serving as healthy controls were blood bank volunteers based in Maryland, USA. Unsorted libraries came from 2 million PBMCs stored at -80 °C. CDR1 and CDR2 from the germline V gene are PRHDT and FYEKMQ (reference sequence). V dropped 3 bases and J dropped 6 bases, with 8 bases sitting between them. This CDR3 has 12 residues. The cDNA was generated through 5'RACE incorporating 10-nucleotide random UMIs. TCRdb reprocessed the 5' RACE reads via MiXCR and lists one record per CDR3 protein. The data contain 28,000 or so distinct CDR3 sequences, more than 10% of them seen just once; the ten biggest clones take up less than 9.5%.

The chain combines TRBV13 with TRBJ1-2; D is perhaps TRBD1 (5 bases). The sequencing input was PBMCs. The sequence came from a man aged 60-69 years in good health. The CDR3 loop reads CASSFAGDGYTF. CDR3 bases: TGTGCCAGCAGCTTCGCGGGGGATGGCTACACCTTC.